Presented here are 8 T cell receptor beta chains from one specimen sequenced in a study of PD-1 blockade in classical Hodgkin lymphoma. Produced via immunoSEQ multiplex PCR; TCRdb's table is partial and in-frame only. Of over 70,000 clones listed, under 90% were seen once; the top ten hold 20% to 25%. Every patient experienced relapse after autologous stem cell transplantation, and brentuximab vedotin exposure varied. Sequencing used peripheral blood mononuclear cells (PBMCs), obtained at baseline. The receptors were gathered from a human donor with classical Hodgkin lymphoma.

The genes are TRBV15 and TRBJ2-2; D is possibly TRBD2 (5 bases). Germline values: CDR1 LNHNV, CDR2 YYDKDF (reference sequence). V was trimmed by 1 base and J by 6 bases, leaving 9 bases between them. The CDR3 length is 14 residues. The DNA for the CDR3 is TGTGCCACCAGCAGAGGGGGAGCAGCCGGGGAGCTGTTTTTT. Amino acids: CATSRGGAAGELFF.

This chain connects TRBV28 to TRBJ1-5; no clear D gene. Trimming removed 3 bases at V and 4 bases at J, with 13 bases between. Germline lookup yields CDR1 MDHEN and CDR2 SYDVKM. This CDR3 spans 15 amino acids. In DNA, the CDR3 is TGTGCCAGCAGTTTGCCCGGGTCACCAAATCAGCCCCAGCATTTT. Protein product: CASSLPGSPNQPQHF.

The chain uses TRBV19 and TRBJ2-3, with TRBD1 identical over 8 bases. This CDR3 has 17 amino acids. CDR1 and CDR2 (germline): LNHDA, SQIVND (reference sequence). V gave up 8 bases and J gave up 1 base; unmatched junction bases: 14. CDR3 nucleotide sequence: TGTGCCAGTGCTATGGCGCCAGGGGGCGTTGGCACAGATACGCAGTATTTT. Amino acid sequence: CASAMAPGGVGTDTQYF. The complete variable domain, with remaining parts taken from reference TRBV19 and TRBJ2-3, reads DGGITQSPKYLFRKEGQNVTLSCEQNLNHDAMYWYRQDPGQGLRLIYYSQIVNDFQKGDIAEGYSVSREKKESFPLTVTSAQKNPTAFYLCASAMAPGGVGTDTQYFGPGTRLTVL.

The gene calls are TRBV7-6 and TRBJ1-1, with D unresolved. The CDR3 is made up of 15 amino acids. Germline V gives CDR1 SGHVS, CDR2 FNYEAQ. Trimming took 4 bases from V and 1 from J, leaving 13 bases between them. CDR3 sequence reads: CASSSGRTANTEAFF. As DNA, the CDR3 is TGTGCCAGCAGCTCCGGTCGGACGGCGAACACTGAAGCTTTCTTT.

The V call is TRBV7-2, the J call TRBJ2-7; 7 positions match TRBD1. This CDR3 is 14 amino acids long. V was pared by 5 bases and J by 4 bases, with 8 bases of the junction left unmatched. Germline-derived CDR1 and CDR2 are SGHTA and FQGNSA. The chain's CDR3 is CASSPTGLLYEQYF. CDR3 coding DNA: TGTGCCAGCAGCCCGACAGGGCTTCTTTACGAGCAGTACTTC.

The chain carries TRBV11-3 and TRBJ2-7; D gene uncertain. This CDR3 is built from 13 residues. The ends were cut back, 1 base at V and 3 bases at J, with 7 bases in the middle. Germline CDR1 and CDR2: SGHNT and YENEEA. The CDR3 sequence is CASSLAGNYEQYF. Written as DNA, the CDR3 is TGTGCCAGCAGCTTAGCCGGAAACTACGAGCAGTACTTC.

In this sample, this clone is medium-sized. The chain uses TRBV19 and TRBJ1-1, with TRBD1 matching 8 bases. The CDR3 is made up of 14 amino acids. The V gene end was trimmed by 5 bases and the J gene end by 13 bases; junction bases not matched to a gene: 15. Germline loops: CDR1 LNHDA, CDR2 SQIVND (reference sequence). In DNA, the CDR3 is TGTGCCAGTAGTTTATATCAGGGGGCTCCGGTTGGTTTCTTT. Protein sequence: CASSLYQGAPVGFF.

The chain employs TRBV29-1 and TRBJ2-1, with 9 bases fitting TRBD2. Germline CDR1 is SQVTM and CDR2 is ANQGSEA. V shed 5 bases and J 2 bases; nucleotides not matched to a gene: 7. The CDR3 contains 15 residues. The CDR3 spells CSVPTRLAAYNEQFF. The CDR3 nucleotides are TGCAGCGTTCCAACGCGACTAGCGGCCTACAATGAGCAGTTCTTC.